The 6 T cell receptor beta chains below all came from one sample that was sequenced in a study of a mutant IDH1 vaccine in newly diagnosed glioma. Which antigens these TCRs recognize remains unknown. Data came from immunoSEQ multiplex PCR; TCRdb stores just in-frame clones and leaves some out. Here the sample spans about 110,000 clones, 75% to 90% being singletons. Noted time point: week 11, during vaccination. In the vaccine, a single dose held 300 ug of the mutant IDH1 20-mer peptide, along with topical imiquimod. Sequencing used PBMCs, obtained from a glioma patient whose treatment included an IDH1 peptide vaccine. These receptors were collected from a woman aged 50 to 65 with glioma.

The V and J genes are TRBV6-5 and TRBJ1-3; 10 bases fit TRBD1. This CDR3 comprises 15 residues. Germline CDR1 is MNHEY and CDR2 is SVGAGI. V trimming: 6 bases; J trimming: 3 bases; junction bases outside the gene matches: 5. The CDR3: CASRPDRGIGNTIYF. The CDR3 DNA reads TGTGCCAGCAGACCGGACAGGGGGATTGGAAACACCATATATTTT.

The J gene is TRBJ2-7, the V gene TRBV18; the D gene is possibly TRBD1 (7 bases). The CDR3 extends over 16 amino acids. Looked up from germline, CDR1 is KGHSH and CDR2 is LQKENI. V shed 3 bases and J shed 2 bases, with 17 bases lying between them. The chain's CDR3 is CASSPNEQGGTYEQYF. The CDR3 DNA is TGTGCCAGCTCACCCAATGAGCAGGGGGGCACCTACGAGCAGTACTTC.

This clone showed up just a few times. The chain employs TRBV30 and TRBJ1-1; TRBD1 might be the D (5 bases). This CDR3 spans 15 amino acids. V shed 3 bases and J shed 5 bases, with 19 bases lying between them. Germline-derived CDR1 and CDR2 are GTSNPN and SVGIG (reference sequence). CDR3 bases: TGTGCCTGGAGCCCCCCGGGGGGAGTAAAGACTGAAGCTTTCTTT. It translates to CAWSPPGGVKTEAFF.

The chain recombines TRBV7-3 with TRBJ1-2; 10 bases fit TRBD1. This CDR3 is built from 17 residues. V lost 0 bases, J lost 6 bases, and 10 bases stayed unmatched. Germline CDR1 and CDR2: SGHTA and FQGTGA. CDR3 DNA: TGTGCCAGCAGCTTAACTCCCTCGACAGGGGGCGCGGATGGCTACACCTTC. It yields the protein CASSLTPSTGGADGYTF.

The CDR3 here is CSVVSGAHQPQHF. CDR3 sequence (DNA): TGCAGCGTTGTGTCAGGGGCCCATCAGCCCCAGCATTTT. The chain joins TRBV29-1 to TRBJ1-5, with a possible D match to TRBD1 (6 bases). The CDR3 is made up of 13 amino acids. V was cut by 4 bases and J by 5 bases, with 12 bases left in between. Germline V lookup: CDR1 SQVTM, CDR2 ANQGSEA.

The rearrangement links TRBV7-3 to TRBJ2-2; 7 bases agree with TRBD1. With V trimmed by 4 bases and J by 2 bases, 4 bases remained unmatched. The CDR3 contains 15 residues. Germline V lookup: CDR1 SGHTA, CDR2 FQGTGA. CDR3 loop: CASSYRTGNTGELFF. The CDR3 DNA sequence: TGTGCCAGCAGCTACCGGACAGGCAACACCGGGGAGCTGTTTTTT.